This T cell receptor (beta chain) was identified in a study of shared clonotypes between healthy human individuals. CDR1 and CDR2 from the germline V gene are LGHNA and YSLEER. V lost 8 bases and J lost 0, with 2 bases in between. The CDR3 has 12 amino acids. Using 200 ng DNA, some 30,000 T cell genomes, the sorted-subset replicate PCRs were run. Original analysis: Quality scores were absent from the junction-only immunoSEQ sequences, so filtering differed. Only in-frame clones appear in the TCRdb table, and some are missing; sequencing was by immunoSEQ multiplex PCR. The DNA was the basis for D and trimming; V, J and clone size are from that table. Here the sample spans some 1.1 million clones, approximately 80% being singletons. Study outcomes and limitations: Sharing of clonotypes among donors was expected to vary with sequencing depth. Inspection by rarefaction showed sorted-subset sequencing to be incomplete despite large depth.

About this clone: Its antigen is not known.

Sequenced material: memory CD4+ T cells from PBMCs. Subset specified: CD45RA-negative fraction. The V call is TRBV4-3, the J call TRBJ2-6; D ambiguous. The receptor was isolated from a man aged 18 to 29 in good health. Some clones in this sample may be carry-over from other donors' samples. The CDR3 region has the DNA TGCGCCAGCGGCTCTGGGGCCAACGTCCTGACTTTC. Its translation is CASGSGANVLTF.